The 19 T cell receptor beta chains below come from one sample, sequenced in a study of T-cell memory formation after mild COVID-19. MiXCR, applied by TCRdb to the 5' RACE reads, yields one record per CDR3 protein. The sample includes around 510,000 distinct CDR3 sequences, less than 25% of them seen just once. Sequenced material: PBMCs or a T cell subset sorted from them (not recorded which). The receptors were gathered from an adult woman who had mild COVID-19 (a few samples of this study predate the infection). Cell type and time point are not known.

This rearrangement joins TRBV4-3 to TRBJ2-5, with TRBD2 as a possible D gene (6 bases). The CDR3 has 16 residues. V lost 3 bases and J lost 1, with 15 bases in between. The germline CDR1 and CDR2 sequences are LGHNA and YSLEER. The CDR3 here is CASSQGGPSAQETQYF. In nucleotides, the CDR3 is TGCGCCAGCAGCCAGGGCGGTCCTAGCGCCCAAGAGACCCAGTACTTC.

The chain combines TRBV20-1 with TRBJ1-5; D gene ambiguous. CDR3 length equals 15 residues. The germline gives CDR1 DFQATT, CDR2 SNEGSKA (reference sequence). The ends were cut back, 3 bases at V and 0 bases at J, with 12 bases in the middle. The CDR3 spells CSARREARSNQPQHF. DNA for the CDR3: TGCAGTGCTAGGCGTGAGGCTCGTAGCAATCAGCCCCAGCATTTT.

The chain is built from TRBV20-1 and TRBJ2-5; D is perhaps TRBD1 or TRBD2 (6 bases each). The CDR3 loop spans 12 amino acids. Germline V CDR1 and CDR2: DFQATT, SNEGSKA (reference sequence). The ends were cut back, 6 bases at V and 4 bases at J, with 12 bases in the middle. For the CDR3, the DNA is TGCAGTGCCCCCGAGGGGGGAGAGACCCAGTACTTC. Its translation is CSAPEGGETQYF.

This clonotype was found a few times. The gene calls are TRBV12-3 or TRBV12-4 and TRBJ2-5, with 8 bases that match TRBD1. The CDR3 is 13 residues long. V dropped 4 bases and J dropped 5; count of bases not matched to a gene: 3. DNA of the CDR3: TGTGCCAGCAGTTCACAGGGGGATGAGACCCAGTACTTC. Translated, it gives CASSSQGDETQYF.

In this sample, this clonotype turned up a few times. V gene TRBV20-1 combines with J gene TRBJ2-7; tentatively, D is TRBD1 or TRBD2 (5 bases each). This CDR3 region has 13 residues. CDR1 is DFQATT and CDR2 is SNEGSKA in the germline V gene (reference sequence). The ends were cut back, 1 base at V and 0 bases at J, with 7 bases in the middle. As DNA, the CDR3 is TGCAGTGCTAGAGTTGGGGGCTCCTACGAGCAGTACTTC. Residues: CSARVGGSYEQYF.

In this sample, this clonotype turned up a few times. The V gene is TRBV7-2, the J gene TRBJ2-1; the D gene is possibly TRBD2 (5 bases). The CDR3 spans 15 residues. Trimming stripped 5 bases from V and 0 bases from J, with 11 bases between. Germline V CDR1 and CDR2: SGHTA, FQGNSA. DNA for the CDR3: TGTGCCAGCAGCCCGGACTTCAGCTCCTACAATGAGCAGTTCTTC. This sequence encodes CASSPDFSSYNEQFF.

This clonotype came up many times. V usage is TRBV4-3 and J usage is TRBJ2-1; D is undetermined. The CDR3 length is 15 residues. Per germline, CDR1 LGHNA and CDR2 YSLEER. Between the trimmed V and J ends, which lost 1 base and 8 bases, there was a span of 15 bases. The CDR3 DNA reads TGCGCCAGCAGCCAAGGCCGAGGTAATGGCTATGAGCAGTTCTTC. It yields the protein CASSQGRGNGYEQFF.

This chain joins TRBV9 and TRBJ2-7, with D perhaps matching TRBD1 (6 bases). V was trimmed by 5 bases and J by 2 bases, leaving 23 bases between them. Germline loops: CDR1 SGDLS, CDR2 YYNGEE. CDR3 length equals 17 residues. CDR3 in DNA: TGTGCCAGCAGTGCCGGCCTTAGACAGGAACATCCCTACGAGCAGTACTTC. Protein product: CASSAGLRQEHPYEQYF.

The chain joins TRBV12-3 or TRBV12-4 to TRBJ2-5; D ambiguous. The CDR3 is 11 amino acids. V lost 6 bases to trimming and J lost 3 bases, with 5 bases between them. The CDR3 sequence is CASSRKETQYF. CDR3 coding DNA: TGTGCCAGCAGCCGCAAAGAGACCCAGTACTTC.

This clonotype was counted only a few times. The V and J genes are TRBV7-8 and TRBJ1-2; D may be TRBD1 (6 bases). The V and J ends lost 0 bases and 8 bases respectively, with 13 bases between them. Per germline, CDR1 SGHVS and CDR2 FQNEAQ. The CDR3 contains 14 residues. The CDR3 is CASSLAAGAGGYTF. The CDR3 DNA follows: TGTGCCAGCAGCTTAGCAGCGGGGGCGGGGGGCTACACCTTC.

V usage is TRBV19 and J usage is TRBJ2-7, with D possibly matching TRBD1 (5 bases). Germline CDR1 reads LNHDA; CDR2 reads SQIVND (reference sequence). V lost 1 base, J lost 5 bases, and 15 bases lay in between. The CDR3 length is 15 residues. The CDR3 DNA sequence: TGTGCCAGTAGTATAGTCCCCCCGACAGTTAACGAGCAGTACTTC. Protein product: CASSIVPPTVNEQYF.

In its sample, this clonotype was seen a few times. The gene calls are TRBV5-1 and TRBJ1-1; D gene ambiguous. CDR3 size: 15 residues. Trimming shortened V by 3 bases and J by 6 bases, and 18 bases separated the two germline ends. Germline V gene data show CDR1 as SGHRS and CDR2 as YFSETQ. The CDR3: CASSSTAKPSPEAFF. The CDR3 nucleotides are TGCGCCAGCAGCTCCACAGCAAAACCTAGTCCTGAAGCTTTCTTT. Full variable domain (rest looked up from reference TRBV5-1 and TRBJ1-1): KAGVTQTPRYLIKTRGQQVTLSCSPISGHRSVSWYQQTPGQGLQFLFEYFSETQRNKGNFPGRFSGRQFSNSRSEMNVSTLELGDSALYLCASSSTAKPSPEAFFGQGTRLTVV.

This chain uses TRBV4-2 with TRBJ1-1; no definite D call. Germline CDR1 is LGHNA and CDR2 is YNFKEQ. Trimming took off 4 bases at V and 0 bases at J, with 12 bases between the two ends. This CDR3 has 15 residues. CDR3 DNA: TGTGCCAGCAGCCCGATAGAATCCATGAACACTGAAGCTTTCTTT. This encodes CASSPIESMNTEAFF.

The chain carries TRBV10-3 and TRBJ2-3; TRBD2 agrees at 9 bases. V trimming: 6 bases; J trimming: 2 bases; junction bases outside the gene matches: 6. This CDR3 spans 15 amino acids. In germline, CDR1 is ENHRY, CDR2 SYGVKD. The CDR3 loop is CAIRTGLAPTDTQYF. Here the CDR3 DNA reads TGTGCCATCAGAACGGGACTAGCCCCCACAGATACGCAGTATTTT.

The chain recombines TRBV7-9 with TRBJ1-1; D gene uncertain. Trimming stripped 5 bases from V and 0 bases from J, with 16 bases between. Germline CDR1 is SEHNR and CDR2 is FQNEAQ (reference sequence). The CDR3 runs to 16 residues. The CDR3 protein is CASSPVEVGMNTEAFF. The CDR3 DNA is TGTGCCAGCAGCCCCGTGGAGGTGGGAATGAACACTGAAGCTTTCTTT.

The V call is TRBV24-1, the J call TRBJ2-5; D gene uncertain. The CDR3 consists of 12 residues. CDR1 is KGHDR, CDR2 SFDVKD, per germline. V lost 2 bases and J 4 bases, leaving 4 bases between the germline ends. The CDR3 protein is CATSDSTETQYF. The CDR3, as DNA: TGTGCCACCAGTGATTCCACAGAGACCCAGTACTTC.

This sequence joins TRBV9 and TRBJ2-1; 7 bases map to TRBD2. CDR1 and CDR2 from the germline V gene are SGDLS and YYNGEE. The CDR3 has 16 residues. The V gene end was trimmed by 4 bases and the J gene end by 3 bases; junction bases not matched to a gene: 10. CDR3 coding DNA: TGTGCCAGCAGCCCGGACTGGGCGGGAGTCTACAATGAGCAGTTCTTC. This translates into CASSPDWAGVYNEQFF.

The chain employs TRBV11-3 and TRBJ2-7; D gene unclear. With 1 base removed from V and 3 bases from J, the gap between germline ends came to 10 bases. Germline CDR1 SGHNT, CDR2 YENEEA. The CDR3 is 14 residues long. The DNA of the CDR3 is TGTGCCAGCAGCTTAGTAACTGGAGACTACGAGCAGTACTTC. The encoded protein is CASSLVTGDYEQYF.

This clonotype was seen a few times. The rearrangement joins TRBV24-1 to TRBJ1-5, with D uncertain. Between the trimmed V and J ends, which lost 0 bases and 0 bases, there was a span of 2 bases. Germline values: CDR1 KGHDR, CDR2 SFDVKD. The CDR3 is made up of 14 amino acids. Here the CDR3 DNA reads TGTGCCACCAGTGATTTGACTAGCAATCAGCCCCAGCATTTT. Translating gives CATSDLTSNQPQHF.